Presented here are 10 T cell receptor beta chains from one specimen sequenced in a study of blood T cell repertoires in COVID-19. Using immunoSEQ multiplex PCR, the repertoire was profiled, and TCRdb retains in-frame clones only, with some absent. The data show a few hundred thousand clones, about 88% seen once. The specimen was peripheral blood. The origin of the receptors is a man between 70 and 80 years old with acute or convalescent COVID-19.

This sequence joins TRBV2 and TRBJ2-2; D is perhaps TRBD2 (7 bases). The CDR3 is made up of 15 amino acids. Germline V gives CDR1 SNHLY, CDR2 FYNNEI. V was pared by 6 bases and J by 7 bases, with 18 bases between. CDR3 amino acids: CASSPQGRVSGELFF. CDR3 bases: TGTGCCAGCAGCCCCCAGGGGAGGGTGAGCGGGGAGCTGTTTTTT. Using reference TRBV2 and TRBJ2-2 for the parts outside the CDR3, the full variable domain is EPEVTQTPSHQVTQMGQEVILRCVPISNHLYFYWYRQILGQKVEFLVSFYNNEISEKSEIFDDQFSVERPDGSNFTLKIRSTKLEDSAMYFCASSPQGRVSGELFFGEGSRLTVL.

V is TRBV19 and J is TRBJ2-7, with 9 bases fitting TRBD1. The germline V gene has CDR1 LNHDA and CDR2 SQIVND (reference sequence). There are 15 residues in the CDR3. The ends lost 5 bases at V and 6 bases at J; junction bases unmatched: 11. Here the CDR3 DNA reads TGTGCCAGTAGTGGGCGACAGGGGGGTTCGTCCGAGCAGTACTTC. Its protein is CASSGRQGGSSEQYF.

The J gene is TRBJ1-1, the V gene TRBV24-1; D may be TRBD1 (6 bases). The V end was cut by 0 bases, the J end by 1 base, with 11 bases between. The CDR3 is made up of 16 amino acids. Germline assignment: CDR1 KGHDR and CDR2 SFDVKD. The CDR3, as DNA: TGTGCCACCAGTGATTTGCCCCGGGACAAGAACACTGAAGCTTTCTTT. Translating it yields CATSDLPRDKNTEAFF.

This clone appeared once. J is TRBJ2-7 and V is TRBV7-2; D may be TRBD2 (6 bases). There are 16 residues in the CDR3. Germline CDR1 reads SGHTA; CDR2 reads FQGNSA. V was clipped by 1 base and J by 0 bases, with 13 bases between them. In DNA, the CDR3 is TGTGCCAGCAGCTTAGTAGGTAGCGGAGGCTCCTACGAGCAGTACTTC. It yields the protein CASSLVGSGGSYEQYF.

The chain carries TRBV14 and TRBJ2-1; maybe TRBD2 (5 bases). Germline CDR1 and CDR2: SGHDN and FVKESK. Between the trimmed V and J ends, which lost 4 bases and 10 bases, there was a span of 14 bases. There are 13 residues in the CDR3. The CDR3 protein is CASSPLGRNEQFF. The CDR3 bases are TGTGCCAGCAGCCCGCTAGGGAGAAACGAGCAGTTCTTC.

The chain combines TRBV3-1 (or the pseudogene TRBV3-2) with TRBJ2-2, with D perhaps matching TRBD1 (5 bases). From germline, CDR1 is LGHDT and CDR2 YNNKEL (reference sequence). Trimming stripped 4 bases from V and 5 bases from J, with 11 bases between. This CDR3 has 14 amino acids. The CDR3 sequence is CASSRGVLTGELFF. In nucleotides, the CDR3 is TGTGCCAGCAGCCGGGGCGTCCTTACCGGGGAGCTGTTTTTT.

This clone was observed a single time. V and J are TRBV7-9 and TRBJ1-2; 7 nucleotides match TRBD1. CDR1 is SEHNR, CDR2 FQNEAQ, per germline (reference sequence). J gave up 8 bases and V 4 bases, and 7 bases lay outside the gene matches. The CDR3 length is 13 residues. The CDR3 loop reads CASSSRQGDGYTF. CDR3 coding DNA: TGTGCCAGCAGCTCAAGACAGGGCGACGGCTACACCTTC.

This clone was recorded once. The genes are TRBV18 and TRBJ1-2; D remains unclear. CDR1 and CDR2 (germline): KGHSH, LQKENI. The CDR3 covers 14 residues. Trimming shortened V by 2 bases and J by 8 bases, and 15 bases separated the two germline ends. CDR3 sequence: CASSPSGESRGYTF. The CDR3 DNA follows: TGTGCCAGCTCACCAAGCGGGGAGTCGCGGGGCTACACCTTC.

The CDR3 reads CSASQGTGELFF. CDR3 in DNA: TGCAGTGCTAGTCAGGGCACCGGGGAGCTGTTTTTT. V usage is TRBV20-1 and J usage is TRBJ2-2, with D perhaps TRBD1 (5 bases). The CDR3 is made up of 12 amino acids. From germline, CDR1 is DFQATT and CDR2 SNEGSKA (reference sequence). Trimming removed 3 bases from V and 4 bases from J, with 6 bases in between.

This chain connects TRBV28 to TRBJ1-2; TRBD1 aligns across 7 bases. Germline CDR1 is MDHEN and CDR2 is SYDVKM. The ends lost 6 bases at V and 4 bases at J; junction bases unmatched: 14. The CDR3 loop spans 16 amino acids. CDR3 protein: CASSPFRQGMRYGYTF. CDR3 DNA sequence: TGTGCCAGCAGCCCCTTCCGACAGGGTATGCGCTATGGCTACACCTTC.